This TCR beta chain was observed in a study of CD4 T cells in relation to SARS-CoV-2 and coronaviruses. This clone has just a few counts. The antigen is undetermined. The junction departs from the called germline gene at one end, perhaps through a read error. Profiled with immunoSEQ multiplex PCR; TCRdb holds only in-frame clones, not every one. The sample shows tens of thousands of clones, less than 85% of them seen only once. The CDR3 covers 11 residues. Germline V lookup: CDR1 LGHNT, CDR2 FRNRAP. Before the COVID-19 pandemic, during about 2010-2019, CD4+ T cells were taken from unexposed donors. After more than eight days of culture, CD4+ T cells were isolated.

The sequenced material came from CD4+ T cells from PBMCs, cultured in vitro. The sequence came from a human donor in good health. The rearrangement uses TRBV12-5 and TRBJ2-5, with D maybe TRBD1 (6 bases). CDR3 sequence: CASGSRGRQNF. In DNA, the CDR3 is TGTGCTAGTGGTTCGAGGGGGAGACAGAACTTC. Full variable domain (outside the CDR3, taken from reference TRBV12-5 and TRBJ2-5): DARVTQTPRHKVTEMGQEVTMRCQPILGHNTVFWYRQTMMQGLELLAYFRNRAPLDDSGMPKDRFSAEMPDATLATLKIQPSEPRDSAVYFCASGSRGRQNFGPGTRLLVL.